The 21 T cell receptor beta chains below were found in one sample sequenced in a study of shared clonotypes between healthy human individuals. Cells designated naive CD8 were CD45RO-negative and were positively selected for CCR7, with terminally differentiated effector memory CD45RA+ cells excluded. Clones were sequenced by immunoSEQ multiplex PCR, and TCRdb holds only the in-frame ones, with some missing. This repertoire shows fewer than 700,000 clones, 85% to 95% found once; its top ten account for 0.11%. Sequenced: naive CD8+ T cells sorted from blood. Every receptor here comes from a woman aged 25 to 39 in good health.

This chain links TRBV7-2 with TRBJ2-2; TRBD2 agrees at 10 bases. V trimming: 1 base; J trimming: 6 bases; junction bases outside the gene matches: 11. This CDR3 is built from 18 residues. Germline lookup yields CDR1 SGHTA and CDR2 FQGNSA. The CDR3 DNA follows: TGTGCCAGCAGCTTAGACTTGGTTGGGCTAGCGGGAGCCGGGGAGCTGTTTTTT. Amino acids: CASSLDLVGLAGAGELFF.

Here the CDR3 reads CASSFVPENEQYF. The CDR3 DNA reads TGTGCCAGCAGCTTCGTCCCGGAAAACGAGCAGTACTTC. This chain joins TRBV5-5 and TRBJ2-7; D gene ambiguous. Germline V CDR1 and CDR2: SGHKS, YYEKEE (reference sequence). This CDR3 contains 13 residues. The V end was cut by 2 bases, the J end by 5 bases, with 11 bases between.

The chain uses TRBV6-6 and TRBJ2-7; a weak D match, TRBD1 (5 bases). Trimming took off 6 bases at V and 0 bases at J, with 9 bases between the two ends. CDR3 length: 13 residues. CDR1 is MNHNY and CDR2 is SVGAGI in the germline V gene (reference sequence). This chain's CDR3 is CASRMTASYEQYF. The CDR3 region has the DNA TGTGCCAGCAGGATGACAGCCTCCTACGAGCAGTACTTC.

V is TRBV9 and J is TRBJ2-5; 8 bases are a match to TRBD1. Germline V gene data show CDR1 as SGDLS and CDR2 as YYNGEE. CDR3 size: 14 residues. V lost 5 bases and J lost 5; bases outside the gene matches: 8. CDR3 amino acids: CASSPLRGLETQYF. CDR3 nucleotides: TGTGCCAGCAGTCCCCTCAGGGGGCTCGAGACCCAGTACTTC.

J is TRBJ2-7 and V is TRBV19; no firm D call. Between the trimmed V and J ends, which lost 5 bases and 0 bases, there was a span of 14 bases. Germline CDR1 LNHDA, CDR2 SQIVND (reference sequence). The CDR3 spans 15 residues. The CDR3 bases are TGTGCCAGTAGTTTCGCTTCGGCGAGCTCCTACGAGCAGTACTTC. Translation gives CASSFASASSYEQYF.

This clone was recorded once. The rearrangement joins TRBV19 to TRBJ2-5; possibly TRBD1 or TRBD2 for D (5 bases each). The CDR3 covers 16 residues. Between the trimmed V and J ends, which lost 3 bases and 2 bases, there was a span of 16 bases. The germline V gene has CDR1 LNHDA and CDR2 SQIVND (reference sequence). CDR3 DNA: TGTGCCAGTAGTATGCAGTCAGAGGGGTCACAAGAGACCCAGTACTTC. It yields the protein CASSMQSEGSQETQYF.

The CDR3 loop reads CASSWWDRGENNEQFF. The CDR3 nucleotides read TGTGCCAGCAGCTGGTGGGACAGGGGAGAGAACAATGAGCAGTTCTTC. V gene TRBV13 combines with J gene TRBJ2-1; TRBD1 agrees at 10 bases. CDR3 length: 16 residues. Germline CDR1 reads PRHDT; CDR2 reads FYEKMQ (reference sequence). J lost 5 bases, V lost 4 bases, and 8 bases had no gene match.

In nucleotides, the CDR3 is TGTGCCAGCAGCTCACTACCGGGGGAGCAGTACTTC. The encoded protein is CASSSLPGEQYF. The chain links TRBV5-6 to TRBJ2-7; tentatively, D is TRBD2 (5 bases). CDR1 is SGHDT, CDR2 YYEEEE, per germline. V was shortened by 3 bases and J by 7 bases, with 11 bases between the two germline ends. CDR3 size: 12 residues.

V is TRBV13 and J is TRBJ2-3; 8 nucleotides align to TRBD1. CDR3 length: 16 amino acids. CDR1 and CDR2 from the germline V gene are PRHDT and FYEKMQ (reference sequence). J lost 2 bases, V lost 5 bases, and 9 bases had no gene match. The CDR3 region has the DNA TGTGCCAGCAGCCCCACCGGACAGGGTGTCACAGATACGCAGTATTTT. Encoded protein: CASSPTGQGVTDTQYF.

The chain recombines TRBV9 with TRBJ2-6; D ambiguous. Germline CDR1 is SGDLS and CDR2 is YYNGEE. Trimming took 3 bases from V and 0 from J, leaving 4 bases between them. The CDR3 contains 14 residues. The CDR3 bases are TGTGCCAGCAGCGGGACCTCTGGGGCCAACGTCCTGACTTTC. Translating it yields CASSGTSGANVLTF.

V usage is TRBV19 and J usage is TRBJ2-7; no firm D call. Trimming removed 5 bases at V and 1 base at J, with 18 bases between. This CDR3 has 16 amino acids. Germline V lookup: CDR1 LNHDA, CDR2 SQIVND (reference sequence). The CDR3 bases are TGTGCCAGTAGTCCGCCGGCCAGCGTGGGGTCCTACGAGCAGTACTTC. This translates into CASSPPASVGSYEQYF.

This rearrangement joins TRBV7-7 to TRBJ2-7; no reliable D call. This CDR3 contains 13 residues. Trimming cost V 5 bases and J 3 bases, with 11 bases left between them. The germline CDR1 and CDR2 sequences are SSHAT and FNYEAQ (reference sequence). For the CDR3, the DNA is TGTGCCAGCAGCGCCGGACGGAACTACGAGCAGTACTTC. It specifies CASSAGRNYEQYF.

This rearrangement joins TRBV28 to TRBJ2-5; 8 bases line up with TRBD2. From germline, CDR1 is MDHEN and CDR2 SYDVKM. The length of the CDR3 is 17 residues. Losses at the gene ends were 6 bases for V and 4 bases for J; bases not matched to a gene: 16. The CDR3 reads CASRPTSEYVGLETQYF. The CDR3 nucleotides read TGTGCCAGCAGACCGACTAGCGAGTATGTAGGTTTAGAGACCCAGTACTTC.

The CDR3 protein is CASSPHPSSYNEQFF. For the CDR3, the DNA is TGTGCCAGCAGTCCTCACCCGAGCTCCTACAATGAGCAGTTCTTC. The rearrangement links TRBV6-5 to TRBJ2-1; D not certain. Germline CDR1 and CDR2: MNHEY and SVGAGI. V was pared by 5 bases and J by 0 bases, with 11 bases between. This CDR3 contains 15 residues.

V usage is TRBV4-2 and J usage is TRBJ2-7; 12 nucleotides agree with TRBD1. Germline V gene sequence: CDR1 LGHNA, CDR2 YNFKEQ. J gave up 5 bases and V 4 bases, and 3 bases lay outside the gene matches. The CDR3 spans 14 residues. CDR3 residues: CASSRGQGANEQYF. In DNA, the CDR3 is TGTGCCAGCAGCCGGGGACAGGGGGCCAACGAGCAGTACTTC.

The gene calls are TRBV7-2 and TRBJ2-7; D remains unclear. Deletions cut 1 base from V and 7 bases from J, with 11 bases between. This CDR3 contains 13 residues. CDR1 is SGHTA and CDR2 is FQGNSA in the germline V gene. The CDR3 DNA is TGTGCCAGCAGCTTAGGCCCCGCTGGGGAGCAGTACTTC. The encoded protein is CASSLGPAGEQYF. The full variable domain, in which reference TRBV7-2 and TRBJ2-7 provide the parts outside the CDR3, is GAGVSQSPSNKVTEKGKDVELRCDPISGHTALYWYRQSLGQGLEFLIYFQGNSAPDKSGLPSDRFSAERTGGSVSTLTIQRTQQEDSAVYLCASSLGPAGEQYFGPGTRLTVT.

The rearrangement uses TRBV6-4 and TRBJ2-1; TRBD2 matches at 13 bases. Per germline, CDR1 MRHNA and CDR2 SNTAGT. CDR3 length: 17 amino acids. The V gene end was trimmed by 0 bases and the J gene end by 3 bases; junction bases not matched to a gene: 2. This chain's CDR3 is CASSDSGTSGNYNEQFF. CDR3 in DNA: TGTGCCAGCAGTGACTCGGGGACTAGCGGGAACTACAATGAGCAGTTCTTC.

This chain uses TRBV7-9 with TRBJ1-5; TRBD1 matches 7 bases. The CDR3 spans 15 residues. V gave up 5 bases and J gave up 7 bases; unmatched junction bases: 11. Germline-derived CDR1 and CDR2 are SEHNR and FQNEAQ (reference sequence). Here the CDR3 DNA reads TGTGCCAGCAGCCCTTTCGAGGGGGCTGGGCAGCCCCAGCATTTT. Translating gives CASSPFEGAGQPQHF.

With regard to this clone: The identical CDR3 is also encoded by other nucleotide sequences in the sample. The V gene is TRBV27, the J gene TRBJ2-2; D possibly corresponds to TRBD2 (6 bases). The CDR3 is 14 residues long. V shed 3 bases and J shed 4 bases, with 9 bases lying between them. From germline, CDR1 is MNHEY and CDR2 SMNVEV (reference sequence). The CDR3 protein is CASSLGGGTGELFF. CDR3 sequence (DNA): TGTGCCAGCAGTTTGGGAGGCGGCACCGGGGAGCTGTTTTTT.

This sequence joins TRBV4-1 and TRBJ2-7; D tentatively fits TRBD1 or TRBD2 (6 bases each). CDR3 length equals 12 residues. Germline CDR1 and CDR2: MGHRA and YSYEKL. V lost 3 bases and J 7 bases, leaving 10 bases between the germline ends. The CDR3 coding sequence is TGCGCCAGCAGCCAGGGGGCGGGGGAGCAGTACTTC. Amino acid sequence: CASSQGAGEQYF.

The rearrangement joins TRBV29-1 to TRBJ2-7; 7 nucleotides agree with TRBD2. The ends lost 6 bases at V and 6 bases at J; junction bases unmatched: 11. This CDR3 comprises 13 residues. From germline, CDR1 is SQVTM and CDR2 ANQGSEA. The CDR3 DNA is TGCAGCGTCACGGCGGACGGGGGGAGCGAGCAGTACTTC. Translating it yields CSVTADGGSEQYF.